The entry that follows covers one T cell receptor beta chain sequence. The antigen this receptor binds is unknown. No much larger clone exists at a distance of one base, and base qualities are not known. This specimen belongs to a study of vaccination and CD4 T cells after COVID-19 (dated 2022 in TCRdb). Regarding the complete study: SARS-CoV-2 positivity had been established in the convalescent patients by nasal swab PCR, and mild disease was recorded in under ten of these patients and severe disease in one. Six males and four females were included in the convalescent cohort, with two Hispanic individuals, seven Caucasians, two Asians and one multiracial person represented. Each participant got two doses of either the Pfizer-BioNTech BNT162b2 vaccine (n=8) or the Moderna mRNA-1273 vaccine (n=2). Post-COVID blood samples were collected from convalescent patients a median of roughly 100 days after diagnosis, with a range of about 30 to 180 days. Post-vaccine blood samples were obtained a median of about 77 days after the second vaccine dose, with a range of about 12 to 241 days. The cultures were stimulated with overlapping spike peptide pools from SARS-CoV-2 and from the common cold coronaviruses HCoV-NL63, HCoV-OC43 and HCoV-229E. Control cultures used a CEFX viral epitope pool as positive control, an HIV-1 Nef peptide pool as negative control, or no peptide. In over 8 COVID-19 convalescent patients and a handful of infection-naive healthy vaccine recipients, researchers compared the spike-specific CD4+ TCR repertoire from before mRNA vaccination with the repertoire from after.

The method behind the library was PCR. DNA from cultured CD4+ T cells underwent TCR sequencing with the Oncomine TCR Beta short-read assay at the Johns Hopkins FTIC core. The QIAamp micro DNA kit was used to extract genomic DNA from the cultured CD4+ T cells. Oncomine TCR Beta libraries from cultured CD4+ T cells were pooled using unique dual indexes and sequenced on an Illumina iSeq 100. In the original analysis: Non-productive sequences were removed, and CDR3s that did not start with C, did not end with F or W, or were shorter than 7 amino acids were discarded. Antigen-specific clonotypes were identified with the MANAFEST web application by comparing peptide-stimulated wells with reference and other culture wells. Positive clones required FDR below 0.05, an odds ratio above 5, and productive frequency above 0.1% in at least two of three replicate wells. Cross-reactive clonotypes were defined as significantly expanded in both SARS-CoV-2 spike wells and at least one common cold coronavirus spike condition. Similarity between CDR3 sequences was evaluated in R version 3.6.1 using Levenshtein distances (stringdist) and unrooted phylogenetic trees (ape). TCRdb handled the public reads itself, with Q25 trimming in fastp and clone calling in MiXCR, and kept productive beta chains. Entries are consolidated by CDR3 protein sequence, retaining the most common genes and DNA. It is TCRdb's table, rather than the study itself, that gives the V and J calls and clone size. This sample comprises about 14,000 distinct CDR3 sequences, around 56% of them detected only once. The top ten constitute less than 20% of the sample.

Reading from cysteine to phenylalanine, the CDR3 counts 14 amino acids. Only the CDR3 DNA stays, 42 bases, in frame from base 1. In the germline V gene, CDR1 corresponds to MNHEY and CDR2 to SVGAGI. At the junction V is shortened by 4 bases and J by 2 bases, with 9 bases in between. The treatment or condition label, read with the paper, signifies: approximately 9-day PBMC culture with coronavirus spike peptide pools or control peptides (ViraFEST assay). To expand antigen-specific T cells with peptide pools and then pick out the expanded clonotypes through TCR sequencing, the study relied on the ViraFEST assay. Positive SARS-CoV-2 PCR tests in the convalescent patients dated from March to December 2020, before Alpha, Beta and Delta variants emerged in the United States. Over 1.5 million PBMCs per well were cultured in IMDM with approximately 5% human AB serum and approximately 9.1 IU/ml IL-2, plus 10 ug/ml peptide pools. Half of the culture medium was replaced with fresh IL-2-containing medium on days 3 and 7. Once the cells had been in culture for roughly 11 days, the EasySep CD4+ T cell isolation kit was used to isolate CD4+ T cells by negative selection. Ficoll-Paque Plus gradient centrifugation was used to isolate PBMCs from whole blood, and the isolated PBMCs were then either used fresh or cryopreserved at -140C. Culture conditions were generally each tested in triplicate wells.

The paper as a whole reports these results and caveats: Although the median number of SARS-CoV-2-reactive clonotypes went up from fewer than 25 after infection to around 39 after vaccination, the increase was not significant. In convalescent patients, a median approximately 89% of post-vaccine SARS-CoV-2-reactive clones were detected only after vaccination, suggesting vaccine-specific priming. Relatively few convalescent patients were included in the study, and early timepoints after natural infection were not analyzed. Of the vaccine-specific clones found in convalescent patients, nearly all (304 of 307) were mono-reactive for SARS-CoV-2 spike instead of being cross-reactive with common cold coronaviruses.

Sequenced material: cultured CD4+ T cells from blood, taken after SARS-CoV-2 vaccination. The rearranged chain carries TRBV6-5 and TRBJ1-5; no D gene call is confident. The TCR originated in a human donor with COVID-19. The CDR3 protein: CASSSGRGNQPQHF. The nucleotide sequence is TGTGCCAGCAGTTCCGGACGGGGCAATCAGCCCCAGCATTTT.